A single sample is the source of the 19 T cell receptor beta chains below, sequenced in a study of CD8+CD57+ T cells in acquired aplastic anemia. TCR beta VDJ combinations and CDR3 sequences were profiled from genomic DNA. TCRdb reprocessed the reads via MiXCR and lists one record per CDR3 protein. The data contain some 210,000 distinct CDR3 sequences, approximately 60% of them singletons. Sequencing used sorted CD4+, CD8+, or CD8+CD57+ T cells (not recorded which) from PBMCs. All receptors derive from a human donor in good health.

The V call is TRBV7-8, the J call TRBJ2-5; TRBD2 matches 11 bases. The CDR3 sequence is 17 residues long. CDR1 and CDR2 (germline): SGHVS, FQNEAQ. Losses at the gene ends were 1 base for V and 1 base for J; bases not matched to a gene: 5. The CDR3 here is CASSLGLAGRFQETQYF. The CDR3 DNA is TGTGCCAGCAGCTTAGGACTAGCGGGGAGATTCCAAGAGACCCAGTACTTC.

This clonotype came up a few times. This chain links TRBV2 with TRBJ2-7, with TRBD2 matching 9 bases. The CDR3 is 15 amino acids. The J segment lost 4 bases and the V segment lost 2 bases, leaving 6 bases of the junction unmatched. The germline V gene encodes CDR1 SNHLY and CDR2 FYNNEI. For the CDR3, the DNA is TGTGCCAGCAGTGAACGAGCGGGAGGTAGTTACGAGCAGTACTTC. Translated: CASSERAGGSYEQYF.

The sample holds many counts of this clonotype. This rearrangement joins TRBV5-1 to TRBJ1-2; D remains unclear. Trimming stripped 3 bases from V and 0 bases from J, with 9 bases between. The CDR3 extends over 14 amino acids. The V gene's germline CDR1 is SGHRS and CDR2 YFSETQ. The CDR3 coding sequence is TGCGCCAGCAGCTACGGGGTGACTAACTATGGCTACACCTTC. It codes for CASSYGVTNYGYTF.

The genes are TRBV7-2 and TRBJ2-5; D gene unclear. CDR1 and CDR2 (germline): SGHTA, FQGNSA. V dropped 5 bases and J dropped 4 bases, with 8 bases sitting between them. The CDR3 is 12 amino acids. CDR3: CASSLWGETQYF. The CDR3 coding sequence is TGTGCCAGCAGCCTTTGGGGAGAGACCCAGTACTTC.

The rearrangement joins TRBV12-3 or TRBV12-4 to TRBJ2-2; D is ambiguous. CDR3 size: 12 residues. V lost 7 bases and J lost 3, with 6 bases in between. The CDR3 nucleotides are TGTGCCAGCAAGTTAGACACCGGGGAGCTGTTTTTT. It is translated as CASKLDTGELFF.

This clonotype has a handful of counts. This chain connects TRBV7-2 to TRBJ1-6; 9 bases match TRBD1. Trimming took 6 bases from V and 8 from J; bases not matched to a gene: 8. The CDR3 contains 15 residues. Germline V gives CDR1 SGHTA, CDR2 FQGNSA. The chain's CDR3 is CASRVSGQGYSPLHF. CDR3 DNA sequence: TGTGCCAGCAGGGTCTCCGGACAGGGGTATTCACCCCTCCACTTT.

The chain has TRBV10-3 and TRBJ1-5, with 8 bases matching TRBD1. The CDR3 is 13 residues long. V was clipped by 11 bases and J by 1 base; unmatched bases: 4. Looked up from germline, CDR1 is ENHRY and CDR2 is SYGVKD. The CDR3, as DNA: TGTGCCTCGGGACAGGAGAGCAATCAGCCCCAGCATTTT. Translating gives CASGQESNQPQHF.

This clonotype was found once. V and J are TRBV4-2 and TRBJ2-5; possibly TRBD1 or TRBD2 for D (5 bases each). The CDR3 extends over 14 amino acids. V gave up 4 bases and J gave up 2 bases, with 11 bases separating them. Per the germline V gene, CDR1 is LGHNA and CDR2 is YNFKEQ. This CDR3 reads CASSPPGRQETQYF. DNA of the CDR3: TGTGCCAGCAGCCCACCGGGGCGGCAAGAGACCCAGTACTTC.

The V call is TRBV7-9, the J call TRBJ1-3, with a tentative D call TRBD1 (6 bases). Between the trimmed V and J ends, which lost 5 bases and 7 bases, there was a span of 18 bases. The germline V gene has CDR1 SEHNR and CDR2 FQNEAQ (reference sequence). The CDR3 runs to 15 residues. The DNA of the CDR3 is TGTGCCAGCAGCCCCACCCTTTCGACAGGCAACACCATATATTTT. Amino acid sequence: CASSPTLSTGNTIYF.

The rearrangement links TRBV29-1 to TRBJ1-4; TRBD1 matches at 10 bases. CDR1 and CDR2 (germline): SQVTM, ANQGSEA. The ends lost 6 bases at V and 6 bases at J; junction bases unmatched: 1. CDR3 length: 12 amino acids. Here the CDR3 reads CSVGTGDEKLFF. The CDR3 coding sequence is TGCAGCGTCGGGACAGGGGATGAAAAACTGTTTTTT. The variable domain in full, completed from reference TRBV29-1 and TRBJ1-4, reads SAVISQKPSRDICQRGTSLTIQCQVDSQVTMMFWYRQQPGQSLTLIATANQGSEATYESGFVIDKFPISRPNLTFSTLTVSNMSPEDSSIYLCSVGTGDEKLFFGSGTQLSVL.

This clonotype was observed at least ten times. This chain links TRBV11-3 with TRBJ2-1; weak D call: TRBD2 (6 bases). CDR1 is SGHNT and CDR2 is YENEEA in the germline V gene. The CDR3 contains 15 residues. The V end lost 6 bases, the J end lost 5 bases, and 17 bases lay between the germline ends. The DNA of the CDR3 is TGTGCCAGCAGTCCTCCGGGACTCGGTCACAATGAGCAGTTCTTC. Translating it yields CASSPPGLGHNEQFF.

The CDR3 is CASRTGGTGNQPQHF. Here the CDR3 DNA reads TGTGCCAGTAGGACAGGGGGCACGGGCAATCAGCCCCAGCATTTT. The chain carries TRBV2 and TRBJ1-5; TRBD1 matches 11 bases. The CDR3 consists of 15 residues. J gave up 2 bases and V 9 bases, and 6 bases lay outside the gene matches. Per germline, CDR1 SNHLY and CDR2 FYNNEI.

This clonotype was counted once. The chain uses TRBV6-2 or TRBV6-3 and TRBJ2-7; TRBD1 aligns across 10 bases. CDR3 length equals 15 residues. CDR1 and CDR2 from the germline V gene are MNHEY and SVGEGT. Trimming cost V 6 bases and J 6 bases; bases outside gene matches: 11. This CDR3 reads CASRPPGQGSGEQYF. CDR3 DNA: TGTGCCAGCAGACCCCCGGGACAGGGGTCAGGCGAGCAGTACTTC.

The chain has TRBV7-8 and TRBJ2-3; TRBD1 aligns across 7 bases. With 2 bases clipped from V and 14 bases from J, the junction kept 16 bases outside the gene matches. Germline V gene lookup returns CDR1 SGHVS and CDR2 FQNEAQ. The CDR3 sequence is 15 residues long. CDR3 coding DNA: TGTGCCAGCAGCTTAACATCCGGGACAGCTTATCAACTGTATTTT. Its translation is CASSLTSGTAYQLYF.

The V and J genes are TRBV2 and TRBJ2-5; D not certain. The CDR3 has 12 amino acids. CDR1 is SNHLY and CDR2 is FYNNEI in the germline V gene. Trimming shortened V by 5 bases and J by 2 bases, and 6 bases separated the two germline ends. The CDR3 nucleotides are TGTGCCAGCAGTACTACTCAAGAGACCCAGTACTTC. Its protein product is CASSTTQETQYF.

The chain carries TRBV7-8 and TRBJ2-3; no reliable D call. Germline CDR1 and CDR2: SGHVS and FQNEAQ. V lost 6 bases to trimming and J lost 1 base, with 17 bases between them. This CDR3 contains 16 residues. CDR3 loop: CASSPQASPGTDTQYF. The CDR3 coding sequence is TGTGCCAGCAGTCCACAAGCGTCCCCCGGCACAGATACGCAGTATTTT.

This chain connects TRBV20-1 to TRBJ1-6; D is unresolved. CDR1 is DFQATT, CDR2 SNEGSKA, per germline (reference sequence). Between the trimmed V and J ends, which lost 3 bases and 1 base, there was a span of 10 bases. This CDR3 is built from 15 residues. CDR3 region: CSARYRESYNSPLHF. The DNA for the CDR3 is TGCAGTGCTAGGTATCGGGAATCCTATAATTCACCCCTCCACTTT.

J is TRBJ2-1 and V is TRBV29-1; a weak D match, TRBD2 (5 bases). The CDR3 consists of 11 residues. V lost 6 bases to trimming and J lost 7 bases, with 10 bases between them. CDR1 is SQVTM and CDR2 is ANQGSEA in the germline V gene. This CDR3 reads CSVATGNEQFF. CDR3 sequence (DNA): TGCAGCGTAGCTACGGGGAATGAGCAGTTCTTC.

This clonotype was counted many times. The chain carries TRBV11-2 and TRBJ2-1, with 9 positions matching TRBD1. The CDR3 has 17 residues. Germline-derived CDR1 and CDR2 are SGHAT and FQNNGV. The junction had 16 bases not matched to a gene; V was cut back by 6 bases and J by 7 bases. The CDR3 sequence: CASSHHRGRTSGNEQFF. Written as DNA, the CDR3 is TGTGCCAGCAGTCATCACAGGGGGCGAACTTCCGGGAATGAGCAGTTCTTC.